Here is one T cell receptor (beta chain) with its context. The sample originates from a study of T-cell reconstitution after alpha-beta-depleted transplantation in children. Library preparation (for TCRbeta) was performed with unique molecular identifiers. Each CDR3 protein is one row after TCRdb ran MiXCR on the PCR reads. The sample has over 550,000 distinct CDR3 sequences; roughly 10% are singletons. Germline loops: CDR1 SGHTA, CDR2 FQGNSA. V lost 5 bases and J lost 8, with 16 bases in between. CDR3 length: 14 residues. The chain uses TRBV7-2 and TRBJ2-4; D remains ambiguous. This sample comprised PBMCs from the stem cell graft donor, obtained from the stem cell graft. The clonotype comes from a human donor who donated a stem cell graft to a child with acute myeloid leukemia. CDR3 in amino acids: CASSPLVDVDIQYF. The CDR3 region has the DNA TGTGCCAGCAGCCCCCTGGTGGACGTGGACATTCAGTACTTC.